These T cell receptor beta chains were read from a single sample in a study of vaccination and CD4 T cells after COVID-19. A single record per CDR3 protein comes from TCRdb applying MiXCR to the PCR reads. Of 10,000 to 13,000 distinct CDR3 sequences listed, roughly 60% were seen once; the top ten hold approximately 9.6%. These receptors are not linked to any known antigen. Sequencing used CD4+ T cells from blood, cultured in vitro. Source of these receptors: a human donor who had recovered from COVID-19. The conserved cysteine and the conserved F or W are not part of the CDR3 here.

len	v_gene	j_gene	CDR3aa
14	TRBV4-1	TRBJ1-5	ASSQETFRGNQPQH
8	TRBV12-3/TRBV12-4	TRBJ2-1	ASSLYEQF
11	TRBV7-9	TRBJ1-1	ASVGQGNTEAF
16	TRBV27	TRBJ1-5	ASSSLNLILNSNQPQH
14	TRBV11-2	TRBJ2-1	ASSFLGGRSYNEQF
9	TRBV6-1	TRBJ1-5	ASSLNQPQH
10	TRBV7-2	TRBJ2-2	ASTTDTGELF
12	TRBV7-9	TRBJ2-3	ASSLVPRGDTQY
18	TRBV7-9	TRBJ2-2	ASSSHTPTSGRLVTGELF
16	TRBV6-2/TRBV6-3	TRBJ2-2	ASRPTSGRPPSTGELF
15	TRBV7-2	TRBJ1-2	ASSLSPEGIRGYGYT
10	TRBV7-8	TRBJ2-5	ASSLVVRTQY
14	TRBV15	TRBJ2-5	ATSSGLGRVFDTQY
13	TRBV19	NA	ASSMGQGTIYEQY
16	TRBV20-1	TRBJ2-6	SARNLPGTATGANVLT
11	TRBV5-8	TRBJ1-2	ASRALGRGSYT